The subject of this entry is one T cell receptor (beta chain). This sample stems from a study of blood T cell repertoires in COVID-19. Study details: Italy, Spain and the United States were the sources of the convalescent and acute COVID-19 samples. PBMCs, B-cell-depleted T cells, or T cells were the source of the cDNA or gDNA that made up the material.

As processed by the authors: Amplification with reference gene primers provided the estimates of nucleated cell counts. Method: immunoSEQ multiplex PCR; TCRdb's copy keeps in-frame clones and lacks some. That table gives V, J and clone size, and the DNA gave D and trimming. The sample lists about 480,000 clones; around 89% were seen once. Germline values: CDR1 MNHEY, CDR2 SVGEGT. Trimming removed 2 bases at V and 9 bases at J, with 16 bases between. The CDR3 spans 14 residues. The chain recombines TRBV6-2 or TRBV6-3 with TRBJ1-2; no reliable D call. The sample consisted of peripheral blood. This receptor was obtained from a woman aged 25 to 39 with acute or convalescent COVID-19. The CDR3: CASSYAQRENSYTF. In DNA, the CDR3 is TGTGCCAGCAGTTACGCGCAGCGTGAGAATAGCTACACCTTC.